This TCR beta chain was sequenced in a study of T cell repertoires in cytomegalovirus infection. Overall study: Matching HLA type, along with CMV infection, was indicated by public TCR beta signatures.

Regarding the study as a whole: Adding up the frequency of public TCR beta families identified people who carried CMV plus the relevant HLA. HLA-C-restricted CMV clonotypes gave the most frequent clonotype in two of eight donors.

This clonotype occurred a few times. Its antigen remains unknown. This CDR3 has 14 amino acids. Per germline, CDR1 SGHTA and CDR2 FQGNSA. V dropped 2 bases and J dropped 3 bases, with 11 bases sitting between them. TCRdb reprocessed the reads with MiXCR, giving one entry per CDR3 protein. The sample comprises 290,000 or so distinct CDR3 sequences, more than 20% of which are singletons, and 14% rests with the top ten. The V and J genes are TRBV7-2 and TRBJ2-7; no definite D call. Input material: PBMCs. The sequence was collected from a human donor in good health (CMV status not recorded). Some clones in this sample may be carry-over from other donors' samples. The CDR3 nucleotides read TGTGCCAGCAGCTTAATGGTAGGGTACTACGAGCAGTACTTC. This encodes CASSLMVGYYEQYF.